The clone carrying this T cell receptor beta chain was seen repeatedly, ten times or more. The entry originates in a study of T cell repertoires in cytomegalovirus infection. Study as a whole: Carrying CMV and the relevant HLA type showed in public TCR beta signatures.

TCRdb processed the reads anew with MiXCR; each CDR3 protein has one entry. The sample contains tens of thousands of distinct CDR3 sequences, over 3.5% of which appear only once. The V gene's germline CDR1 is SGHTA and CDR2 FQGNSA. The CDR3 runs 16 residues. Trimming cost V 3 bases and J 0 bases, with 11 bases left between them. The clonotype comes from a human donor in good health (CMV status not recorded). Some clones in this sample may be carry-over from other donors' samples. Sequences were obtained from PBMCs. The V and J genes are TRBV7-2 and TRBJ1-4; D remains unclear. In nucleotides, the CDR3 is TGTGCCAGCAGCTTGCAAGGGATAGCAACTAATGAAAAACTGTTTTTT. Translated, it gives CASSLQGIATNEKLFF.